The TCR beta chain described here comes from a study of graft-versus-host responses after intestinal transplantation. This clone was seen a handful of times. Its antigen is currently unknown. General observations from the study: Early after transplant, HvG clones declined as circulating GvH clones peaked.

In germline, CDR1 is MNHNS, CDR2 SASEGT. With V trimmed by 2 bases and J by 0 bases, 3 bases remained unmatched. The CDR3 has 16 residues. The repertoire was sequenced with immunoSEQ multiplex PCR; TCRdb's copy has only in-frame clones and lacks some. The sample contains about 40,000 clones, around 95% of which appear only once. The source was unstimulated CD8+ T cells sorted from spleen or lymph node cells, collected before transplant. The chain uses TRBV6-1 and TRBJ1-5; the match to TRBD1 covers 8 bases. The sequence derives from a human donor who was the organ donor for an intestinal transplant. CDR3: CASSEWDRFSNQPQHF. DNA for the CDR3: TGTGCCAGCAGTGAATGGGACAGGTTTAGCAATCAGCCCCAGCATTTT.